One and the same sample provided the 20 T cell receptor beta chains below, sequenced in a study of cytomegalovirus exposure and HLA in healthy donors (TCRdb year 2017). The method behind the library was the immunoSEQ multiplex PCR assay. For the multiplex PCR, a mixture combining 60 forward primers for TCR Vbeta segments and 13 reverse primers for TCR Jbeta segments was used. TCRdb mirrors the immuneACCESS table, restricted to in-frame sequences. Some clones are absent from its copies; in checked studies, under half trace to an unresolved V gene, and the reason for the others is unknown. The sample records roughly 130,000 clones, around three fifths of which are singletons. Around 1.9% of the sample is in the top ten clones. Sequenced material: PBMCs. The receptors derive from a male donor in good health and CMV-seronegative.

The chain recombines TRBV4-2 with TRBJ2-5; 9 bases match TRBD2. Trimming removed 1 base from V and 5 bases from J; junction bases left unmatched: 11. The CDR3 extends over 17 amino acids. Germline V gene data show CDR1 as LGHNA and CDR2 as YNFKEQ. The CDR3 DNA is TGTGCCAGCAGCCAAGTGGTCGTGGGGACTAGCCTTGAGACCCAGTACTTC. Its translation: CASSQVVVGTSLETQYF.

CDR3 sequence: CAWSPGGRAEAFF. The CDR3 DNA is TGTGCCTGGAGCCCCGGTGGTAGAGCTGAAGCTTTCTTT. V gene TRBV30 combines with J gene TRBJ1-1; D remains ambiguous. V lost 3 bases and J 6 bases, leaving 14 bases between the germline ends. The CDR3 contains 13 residues. Per germline, CDR1 GTSNPN and CDR2 SVGIG (reference sequence).

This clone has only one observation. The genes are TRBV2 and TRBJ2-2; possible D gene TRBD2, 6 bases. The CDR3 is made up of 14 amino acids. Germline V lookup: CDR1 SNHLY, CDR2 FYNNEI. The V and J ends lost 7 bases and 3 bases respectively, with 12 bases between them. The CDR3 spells CASTEVADTGELFF. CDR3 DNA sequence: TGTGCCAGCACTGAGGTAGCGGACACCGGGGAGCTGTTTTTT.

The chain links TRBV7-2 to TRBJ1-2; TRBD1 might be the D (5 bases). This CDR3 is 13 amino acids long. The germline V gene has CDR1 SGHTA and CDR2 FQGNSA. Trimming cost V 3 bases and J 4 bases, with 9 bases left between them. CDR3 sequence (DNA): TGTGCCAGCAGCTTTAGCCAGGGCTATGGCTACACCTTC. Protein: CASSFSQGYGYTF.

CDR3 nucleotides: TGTGCCAGTAGTATAGTTCTAGCGACAGAGACCCAGTACTTC. It yields the protein CASSIVLATETQYF. V is TRBV19 and J is TRBJ2-5; D possibly corresponds to TRBD2 (6 bases). In germline, CDR1 is LNHDA, CDR2 SQIVND (reference sequence). The CDR3 runs 14 residues. Trimming left V 1 base short and J 4 bases short, with 10 bases between.

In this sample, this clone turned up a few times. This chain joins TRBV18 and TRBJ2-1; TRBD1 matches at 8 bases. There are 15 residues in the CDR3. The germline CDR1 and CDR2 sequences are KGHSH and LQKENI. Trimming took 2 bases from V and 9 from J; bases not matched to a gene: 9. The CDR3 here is CASSPGTGGGSEQFF. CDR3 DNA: TGTGCCAGCTCACCAGGGACAGGCGGAGGTAGTGAGCAGTTCTTC. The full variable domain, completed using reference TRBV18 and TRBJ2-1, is NAGVMQNPRHLVRRRGQEARLRCSPMKGHSHVYWYRQLPEEGLKFMVYLQKENIIDESGMPKERFSAEFPKEGPSILRIQQVVRGDSAAYFCASSPGTGGGSEQFFGPGTRLTVL.

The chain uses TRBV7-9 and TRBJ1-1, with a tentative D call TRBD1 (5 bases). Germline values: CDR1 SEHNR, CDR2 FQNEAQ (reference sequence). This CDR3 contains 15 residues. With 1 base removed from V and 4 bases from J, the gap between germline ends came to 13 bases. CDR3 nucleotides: TGTGCCAGCAGCTTAGGGTCGGGGGTGCGCACTGAAGCTTTCTTT. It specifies CASSLGSGVRTEAFF.

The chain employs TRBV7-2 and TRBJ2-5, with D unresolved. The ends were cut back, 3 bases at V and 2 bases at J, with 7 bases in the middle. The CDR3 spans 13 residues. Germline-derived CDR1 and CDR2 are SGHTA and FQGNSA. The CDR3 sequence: CASSFYGQETQYF. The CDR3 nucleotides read TGTGCCAGCAGCTTCTACGGGCAAGAGACCCAGTACTTC. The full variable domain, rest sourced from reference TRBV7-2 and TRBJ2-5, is GAGVSQSPSNKVTEKGKDVELRCDPISGHTALYWYRQSLGQGLEFLIYFQGNSAPDKSGLPSDRFSAERTGGSVSTLTIQRTQQEDSAVYLCASSFYGQETQYFGPGTRLLVL.

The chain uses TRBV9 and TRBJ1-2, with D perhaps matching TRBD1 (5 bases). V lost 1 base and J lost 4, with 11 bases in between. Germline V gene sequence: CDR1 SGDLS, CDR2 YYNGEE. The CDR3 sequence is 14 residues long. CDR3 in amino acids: CASSVSPDSYGYTF. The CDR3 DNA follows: TGTGCCAGCAGCGTAAGTCCAGACAGCTATGGCTACACCTTC.

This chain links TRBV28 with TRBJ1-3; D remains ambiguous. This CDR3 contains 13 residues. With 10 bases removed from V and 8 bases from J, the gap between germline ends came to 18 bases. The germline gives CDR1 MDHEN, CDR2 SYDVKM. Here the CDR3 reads CAITDGSYDTIYF. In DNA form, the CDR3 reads TGTGCCATCACTGACGGGAGCTACGACACCATATATTTT.

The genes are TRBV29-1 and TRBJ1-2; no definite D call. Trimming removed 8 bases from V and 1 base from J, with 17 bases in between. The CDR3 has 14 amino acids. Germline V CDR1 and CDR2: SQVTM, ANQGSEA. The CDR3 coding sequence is TGCAGCTATTCCCCCGGGAATCATAACTATGGCTACACCTTC. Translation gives CSYSPGNHNYGYTF.

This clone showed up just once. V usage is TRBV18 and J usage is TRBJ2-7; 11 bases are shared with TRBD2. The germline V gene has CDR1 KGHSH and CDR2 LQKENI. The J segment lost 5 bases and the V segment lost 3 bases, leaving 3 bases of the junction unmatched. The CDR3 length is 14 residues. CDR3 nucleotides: TGTGCCAGCTCACCTAGCGGGGGGGCCGACGAGCAGTACTTC. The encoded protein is CASSPSGGADEQYF.

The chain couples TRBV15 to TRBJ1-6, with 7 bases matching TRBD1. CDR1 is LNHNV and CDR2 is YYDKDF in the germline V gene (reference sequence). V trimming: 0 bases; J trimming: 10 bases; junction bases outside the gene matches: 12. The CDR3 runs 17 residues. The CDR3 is CATSRDRIRQGGSPLHF. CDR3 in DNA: TGTGCCACCAGCAGAGACCGTATAAGACAGGGAGGATCACCCCTCCACTTT.

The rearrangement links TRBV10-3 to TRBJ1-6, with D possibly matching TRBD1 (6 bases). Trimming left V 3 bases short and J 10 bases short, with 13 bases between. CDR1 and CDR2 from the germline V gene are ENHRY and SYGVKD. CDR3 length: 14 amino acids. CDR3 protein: CAISDGQGKSPLHF. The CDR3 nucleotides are TGTGCCATCAGTGACGGCCAGGGGAAATCACCCCTCCACTTT.

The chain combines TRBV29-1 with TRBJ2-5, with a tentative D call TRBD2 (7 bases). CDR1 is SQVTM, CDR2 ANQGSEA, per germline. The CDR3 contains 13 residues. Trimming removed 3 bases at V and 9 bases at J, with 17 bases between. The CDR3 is CSVELTGAGAQYF. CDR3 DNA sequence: TGCAGCGTTGAGTTGACAGGTGCGGGAGCCCAGTACTTC.

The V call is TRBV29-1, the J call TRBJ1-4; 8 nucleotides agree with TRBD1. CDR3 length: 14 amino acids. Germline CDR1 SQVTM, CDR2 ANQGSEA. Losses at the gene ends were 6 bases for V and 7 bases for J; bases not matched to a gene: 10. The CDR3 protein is CSVHTGGYGEKLFF. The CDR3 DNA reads TGCAGCGTCCATACAGGGGGTTACGGTGAAAAACTGTTTTTT.

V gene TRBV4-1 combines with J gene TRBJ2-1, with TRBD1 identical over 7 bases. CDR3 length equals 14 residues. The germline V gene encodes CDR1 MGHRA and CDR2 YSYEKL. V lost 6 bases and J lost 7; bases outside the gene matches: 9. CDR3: CASRPGQRNNEQFF. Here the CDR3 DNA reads TGCGCCAGCAGGCCGGGACAGAGGAATAATGAGCAGTTCTTC.

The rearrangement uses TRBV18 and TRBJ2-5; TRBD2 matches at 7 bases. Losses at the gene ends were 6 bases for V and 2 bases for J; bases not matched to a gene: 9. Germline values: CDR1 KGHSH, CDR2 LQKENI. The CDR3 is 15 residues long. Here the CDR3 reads CASSQSWGGQETQYF. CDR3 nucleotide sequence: TGTGCCAGCTCCCAGTCCTGGGGGGGACAAGAGACCCAGTACTTC.

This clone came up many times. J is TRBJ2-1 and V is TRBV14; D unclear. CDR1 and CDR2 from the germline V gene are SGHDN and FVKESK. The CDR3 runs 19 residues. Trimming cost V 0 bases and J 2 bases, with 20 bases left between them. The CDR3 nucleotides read TGTGCCAGCAGCCAAGATGGCAGACTTCTTTCCGCAACCTACAATGAGCAGTTCTTC. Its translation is CASSQDGRLLSATYNEQFF.

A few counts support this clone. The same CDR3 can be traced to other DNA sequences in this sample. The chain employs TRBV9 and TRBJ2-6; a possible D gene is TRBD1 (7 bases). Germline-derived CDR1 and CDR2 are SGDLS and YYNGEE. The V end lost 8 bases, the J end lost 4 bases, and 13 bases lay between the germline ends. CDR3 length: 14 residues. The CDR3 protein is CASSGGLGANVLTF. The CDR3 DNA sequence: TGTGCCAGTTCAGGGGGGTTAGGGGCCAACGTCCTGACTTTC.